The 30 T cell receptor beta chains in this list originate from one sample, sequenced in a study of identifying expanded T cells in peripheral blood. Clones were read by immunoSEQ multiplex PCR, and TCRdb kept only the in-frame ones, dropping some. This repertoire shows approximately 86,000 clones, more than 75% found once; its top ten account for around 4%. Sequenced sample: blood. The source is a person between 18 and 75 years old in good health.

The CDR3 sequence is CASSPDLGWYEQYF. The CDR3 DNA sequence: TGTGCCAGCAGTCCGGATCTGGGTTGGTACGAGCAGTACTTC. This chain uses TRBV7-2 with TRBJ2-7; D is uncertain. The CDR3 spans 14 residues. CDR1 SGHTA and CDR2 FQGNSA come from the germline V gene. The V gene lost 6 bases and the J gene lost 4 bases, with 16 bases spanning the gap.

The rearrangement links TRBV6-6 to TRBJ2-3; D not certain. The germline gives CDR1 MNHNY, CDR2 SVGAGI (reference sequence). V lost 6 bases and J 0 bases, leaving 16 bases between the germline ends. The CDR3 runs to 16 residues. The CDR3 bases are TGTGCCAGCAGCGCCGGTCGGGCTTCTAGCACAGATACGCAGTATTTT. Encoded protein: CASSAGRASSTDTQYF.

This clone was counted ten times or more. The chain couples TRBV4-3 to TRBJ2-2, with D hard to call. Germline V CDR1 and CDR2: LGHNA, YSLEER. V lost 5 bases to trimming and J lost 3 bases, with 7 bases between them. This CDR3 spans 13 amino acids. The chain's CDR3 is CASSYLDTGELFF. In DNA form, the CDR3 reads TGCGCCAGCAGCTACCTCGACACCGGGGAGCTGTTTTTT.

This rearrangement joins TRBV6-5 to TRBJ2-1, with D tentatively TRBD2 (6 bases). Trimming pared 0 bases from V and 4 bases from J, leaving 10 bases between. There are 15 residues in the CDR3. Germline lookup yields CDR1 MNHEY and CDR2 SVGAGI. Written as DNA, the CDR3 is TGTGCCAGCAGTTACTCTAGCGGACTTTACAATGAGCAGTTCTTC. Residues: CASSYSSGLYNEQFF.

The chain joins TRBV11-2 to TRBJ2-7; the D gene is possibly TRBD1 (5 bases). Trimming removed 3 bases from V and 2 bases from J, with 14 bases in between. Germline V gives CDR1 SGHAT, CDR2 FQNNGV. CDR3 length equals 15 residues. CDR3 nucleotides: TGTGCCAGCAGCTTCTATGGTGCAGGGACCTACGAGCAGTACTTC. Its protein product is CASSFYGAGTYEQYF.

The chain couples TRBV30 to TRBJ1-3; tentatively, D is TRBD1 (6 bases). The CDR3 length is 14 residues. CDR1 is GTSNPN and CDR2 is SVGIG in the germline V gene (reference sequence). V lost 3 bases and J 1 base, leaving 10 bases between the germline ends. CDR3 DNA: TGTGCCTGGAGGTGGAGGGGGTCTGGAAACACCATATATTTT. It encodes CAWRWRGSGNTIYF. Full variable domain (remainder filled in from reference TRBV30 and TRBJ1-3): SQTIHQWPATLVQPVGSPLSLECTVEGTSNPNLYWYRQAAGRGLQLLFYSVGIGQISSEVPQNLSASRPQDRQFILSSKKLLLSDSGFYLCAWRWRGSGNTIYFGEGSWLTVV.

This clone appeared a single time. The V and J genes are TRBV5-1 and TRBJ1-6, with D possibly TRBD1 on 5 matching bases. The germline V gene has CDR1 SGHRS and CDR2 YFSETQ. Trimming took off 0 bases at V and 5 bases at J, with 12 bases between the two ends. This CDR3 region has 16 residues. CDR3 amino acids: CASSLGIRGDNSPLHF. The CDR3 DNA follows: TGCGCCAGCAGCTTGGGTATAAGGGGCGATAATTCACCCCTCCACTTT. The full variable domain, in which reference TRBV5-1 and TRBJ1-6 provide the parts outside the CDR3, is KAGVTQTPRYLIKTRGQQVTLSCSPISGHRSVSWYQQTPGQGLQFLFEYFSETQRNKGNFPGRFSGRQFSNSRSEMNVSTLELGDSALYLCASSLGIRGDNSPLHFGNGTRLTVT.

The chain recombines TRBV2 with TRBJ1-2, with D perhaps TRBD1 (5 bases). Per germline, CDR1 SNHLY and CDR2 FYNNEI. There are 15 residues in the CDR3. The V end was cut by 5 bases, the J end by 7 bases, with 20 bases between. The CDR3 DNA is TGTGCCAGCAGTTATCGTATACAGGACTTCTCTGGCTACACCTTC. Protein sequence: CASSYRIQDFSGYTF.

V gene TRBV9 combines with J gene TRBJ1-5, with 8 bases that match TRBD1. The CDR3 is 13 amino acids. With V trimmed by 3 bases and J by 4 bases, 0 bases remained unmatched. The germline gives CDR1 SGDLS, CDR2 YYNGEE. CDR3 sequence (DNA): TGTGCCAGCAGCGGGACAGGGAATCAGCCCCAGCATTTT. As protein: CASSGTGNQPQHF.

V is TRBV7-2 and J is TRBJ1-2, with 9 nucleotides matching TRBD1. Germline V gene lookup returns CDR1 SGHTA and CDR2 FQGNSA. V lost 5 bases and J lost 2; bases outside the gene matches: 6. CDR3 length: 15 residues. CDR3 in DNA: TGTGCCAGCAGCCAGGACAGGGGAAGAAACTATGGCTACACCTTC. Its translation: CASSQDRGRNYGYTF.

The chain combines TRBV19 with TRBJ1-2; 7 nucleotides line up with TRBD1. CDR1 and CDR2 from the germline V gene are LNHDA and SQIVND (reference sequence). Germline trimming cut 3 bases from V and 0 bases from J; bases unmatched to any gene: 7. This CDR3 comprises 16 residues. The CDR3 bases are TGTGCCAGTAGTATGCGGACAGGCAGAGCTAACTATGGCTACACCTTC. This translates into CASSMRTGRANYGYTF.

This chain joins TRBV7-9 and TRBJ1-1, with D unclear. Germline CDR1 SEHNR, CDR2 FQNEAQ (reference sequence). V was clipped by 7 bases and J by 12 bases, with 24 bases between them. The CDR3 runs 14 residues. The CDR3 region is CASTIKGAGPGTFF. CDR3 nucleotides: TGTGCCAGCACCATTAAGGGTGCGGGCCCGGGGACTTTCTTT.

The chain couples TRBV4-2 to TRBJ2-3; tentatively, D is TRBD1 (5 bases). Trimming pared 5 bases from V and 1 base from J, leaving 10 bases between. The CDR3 sequence is 14 residues long. The V gene's germline CDR1 is LGHNA and CDR2 YNFKEQ. The CDR3 region is CASSFLQGTDTQYF. The CDR3 region has the DNA TGTGCCAGCAGCTTTTTACAGGGCACAGATACGCAGTATTTT.

This chain connects TRBV7-2 to TRBJ2-5, with TRBD1 matching 8 bases. CDR1 and CDR2 from the germline V gene are SGHTA and FQGNSA. This CDR3 comprises 16 residues. After removal of 5 bases from V and 4 bases from J, the junction contained 12 bases not matched to a gene. The CDR3 region has the DNA TGTGCCAGCAGCCGACTAGTACAGGGGGGTGTAGAGACCCAGTACTTC. Translating it yields CASSRLVQGGVETQYF.

As concerns this clone: At the DNA level, this CDR3 is encoded by other sequences in the same sample as well. The V call is TRBV18, the J call TRBJ2-5; D is perhaps TRBD2 (5 bases). Germline CDR1 KGHSH, CDR2 LQKENI. The CDR3 covers 13 residues. V was clipped by 0 bases and J by 5 bases, with 7 bases between them. The CDR3 DNA sequence: TGTGCCAGCTCACCACCCGGGGTGGAGACCCAGTACTTC. Protein sequence: CASSPPGVETQYF.

The chain has TRBV7-8 and TRBJ2-5; TRBD1 or TRBD2 may be the D gene (5 bases each). Between the trimmed V and J ends, which lost 3 bases and 5 bases, there was a span of 22 bases. CDR3 length: 17 residues. The germline gives CDR1 SGHVS, CDR2 FQNEAQ. The CDR3 DNA follows: TGTGCCAGCAGCTTTGTGGTTGGGACGGCCAGGGTGGAGACCCAGTACTTC. It encodes CASSFVVGTARVETQYF.

The chain uses TRBV7-2 and TRBJ1-4; TRBD1 might be the D (5 bases). V was shortened by 3 bases and J by 13 bases, with 15 bases between the two germline ends. Germline V CDR1 and CDR2: SGHTA, FQGNSA. The CDR3 is made up of 13 amino acids. The CDR3 coding sequence is TGTGCCAGCAGCTTGACGAGGGACCGTGGACTGTTTTTT. Amino acids: CASSLTRDRGLFF.

This clone has only a few counts. This rearrangement joins TRBV29-1 to TRBJ1-1, with D maybe TRBD1 (5 bases). Deletions cut 4 bases from V and 5 bases from J, with 17 bases between. CDR1 is SQVTM, CDR2 ANQGSEA, per germline. The CDR3 length is 14 residues. CDR3 DNA: TGCAGCGTTGGGTTTGCAGGGCAAAGGACTGAAGCTTTCTTT. Translation: CSVGFAGQRTEAFF.

The chain uses TRBV7-2 and TRBJ2-1, with 12 bases aligning to TRBD2. V was pared by 6 bases and J by 7 bases, with 4 bases of the junction left unmatched. CDR1 is SGHTA, CDR2 FQGNSA, per germline. The CDR3 runs 14 residues. CDR3 sequence (DNA): TGTGCCAGCAGTACTAGCGGGGGGACGAATGAGCAGTTCTTC. This gives the protein CASSTSGGTNEQFF.

This chain links TRBV20-1 with TRBJ1-2; D unclear. Between the trimmed V and J ends, which lost 6 bases and 5 bases, there was a span of 10 bases. CDR3 length: 11 residues. Germline CDR1 DFQATT, CDR2 SNEGSKA (reference sequence). CDR3 residues: CSAEDQYGYTF. DNA of the CDR3: TGCAGTGCGGAGGACCAGTATGGCTACACCTTC.

V and J are TRBV7-2 and TRBJ2-2, with D possibly TRBD1 on 5 matching bases. CDR3 size: 14 residues. Deletions cut 1 base from V and 3 bases from J, with 6 bases between. The V gene's germline CDR1 is SGHTA and CDR2 FQGNSA. CDR3 sequence: CASSLEGHTGELFF. CDR3 nucleotides: TGTGCCAGCAGCTTAGAGGGGCACACCGGGGAGCTGTTTTTT.

The chain employs TRBV4-1 and TRBJ1-4; D remains unclear. Germline CDR1 reads MGHRA; CDR2 reads YSYEKL. Trimming took off 6 bases at V and 0 bases at J, with 14 bases between the two ends. This CDR3 comprises 16 residues. CDR3 in amino acids: CASSSEAAATNEKLFF. The CDR3 DNA reads TGCGCCAGCAGTTCCGAAGCGGCAGCAACTAATGAAAAACTGTTTTTT.

The V and J genes are TRBV5-4 and TRBJ2-3, with D uncertain. The CDR3 contains 14 residues. Germline CDR1 and CDR2: SGHNT and YYREEE (reference sequence). The V and J ends lost 0 bases and 6 bases respectively, with 11 bases between them. The CDR3 DNA sequence: TGTGCCAGCAGCTTGGGTGACCCATTGGATACGCAGTATTTT. This gives the protein CASSLGDPLDTQYF.

The chain has TRBV11-2 and TRBJ2-1, with D unclear. Trimming pared 0 bases from V and 8 bases from J, leaving 5 bases between. Germline V gene sequence: CDR1 SGHAT, CDR2 FQNNGV. CDR3 length: 12 residues. CDR3 nucleotide sequence: TGTGCCAGCAGCTTAGATACGGATGAGCAGTTCTTC. This encodes CASSLDTDEQFF.

This chain uses TRBV6-5 with TRBJ1-1; perhaps TRBD1 as D (6 bases). The CDR3 loop spans 14 amino acids. Looked up from germline, CDR1 is MNHEY and CDR2 is SVGAGI. The V gene lost 6 bases and the J gene lost 4 bases, with 15 bases spanning the gap. The DNA for the CDR3 is TGTGCCAGCAGCCTTGTTACAGGGAGCACTGAAGCTTTCTTT. Translated, it gives CASSLVTGSTEAFF.

The rearrangement joins TRBV7-6 to TRBJ1-6; D uncertain. CDR1 and CDR2 (germline): SGHVS, FNYEAQ. Trimming took 5 bases from V and 0 from J, leaving 26 bases between them. The CDR3 has 21 amino acids. The CDR3 is CASSPAPWARAEPSYNSPLHF. The CDR3 region has the DNA TGTGCCAGCAGCCCTGCTCCCTGGGCACGCGCCGAACCCTCCTATAATTCACCCCTCCACTTT.

In this sample, this clone turned up once. This chain uses TRBV29-1 with TRBJ1-1, with TRBD1 matching over 7 bases. The CDR3 has 13 amino acids. Germline V CDR1 and CDR2: SQVTM, ANQGSEA. V dropped 8 bases and J dropped 5; count of bases not matched to a gene: 11. The CDR3 spells CSTCSTGMTEAFF. CDR3 sequence (DNA): TGCAGCACGTGCTCGACAGGGATGACTGAAGCTTTCTTT. The entire variable domain, with the rest obtained from reference TRBV29-1 and TRBJ1-1, is as follows: SAVISQKPSRDICQRGTSLTIQCQVDSQVTMMFWYRQQPGQSLTLIATANQGSEATYESGFVIDKFPISRPNLTFSTLTVSNMSPEDSSIYLCSTCSTGMTEAFFGQGTRLTVV.

About this clone itself: The junction differs from germline at one of its ends, possibly a read error. The chain joins TRBV7-2 to TRBJ2-3; 7 positions match TRBD1. This CDR3 has 14 amino acids. The germline V gene has CDR1 SGHTA and CDR2 FQGNSA. Written as DNA, the CDR3 is TGCGCCAGCAGCCTAGGGACAGTCACAGATACGCAGTATTTT. It specifies CASSLGTVTDTQYF.

This clone was observed a handful of times. CDR3 region: CASSPNRASSNTEAFF. As DNA, the CDR3 is TGTGCCAGCAGCCCCAACCGGGCCAGCTCGAACACTGAAGCTTTCTTT. J is TRBJ1-1 and V is TRBV11-2; D is unresolved. Germline CDR1 is SGHAT and CDR2 is FQNNGV. CDR3 length: 16 residues. Trimming took 5 bases from V and 1 from J, leaving 17 bases between them.

CDR3 sequence (DNA): TGTGCCAGCAGTGAGGTCCTTGGCAGCCACTATGGCTACACCTTC. It codes for CASSEVLGSHYGYTF. The V call is TRBV2, the J call TRBJ1-2; D call uncertain. Germline CDR1 SNHLY, CDR2 FYNNEI. CDR3 size: 15 residues. The V and J ends lost 3 bases and 3 bases respectively, with 14 bases between them.